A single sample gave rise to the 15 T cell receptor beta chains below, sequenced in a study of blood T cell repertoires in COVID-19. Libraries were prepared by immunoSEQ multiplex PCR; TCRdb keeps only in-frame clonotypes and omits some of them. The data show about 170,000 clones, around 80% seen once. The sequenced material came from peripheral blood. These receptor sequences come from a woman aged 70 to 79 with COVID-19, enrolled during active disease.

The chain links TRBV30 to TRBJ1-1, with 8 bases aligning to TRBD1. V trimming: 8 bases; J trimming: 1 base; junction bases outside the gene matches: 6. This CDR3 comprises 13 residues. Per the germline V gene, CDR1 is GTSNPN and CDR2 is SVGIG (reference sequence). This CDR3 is CARTTGANTEAFF. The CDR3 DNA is TGTGCCCGCACGACAGGGGCGAACACTGAAGCTTTCTTT.

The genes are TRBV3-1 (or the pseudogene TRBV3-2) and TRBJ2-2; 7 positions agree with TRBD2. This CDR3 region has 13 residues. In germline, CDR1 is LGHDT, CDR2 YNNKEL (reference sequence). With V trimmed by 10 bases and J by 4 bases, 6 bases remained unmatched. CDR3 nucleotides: TGTGCCACACGTGGGGGGGTCACCGGGGAGCTGTTTTTT. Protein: CATRGGVTGELFF.

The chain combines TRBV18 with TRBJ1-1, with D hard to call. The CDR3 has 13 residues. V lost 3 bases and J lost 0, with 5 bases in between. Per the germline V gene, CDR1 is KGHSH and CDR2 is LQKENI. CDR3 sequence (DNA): TGTGCCAGCTCACCTTCCTTGAACACTGAAGCTTTCTTT. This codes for CASSPSLNTEAFF.

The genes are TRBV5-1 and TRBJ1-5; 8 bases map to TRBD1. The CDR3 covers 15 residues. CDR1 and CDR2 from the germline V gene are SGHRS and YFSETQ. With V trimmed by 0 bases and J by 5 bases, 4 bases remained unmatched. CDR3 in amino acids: CASSLEGQVHQPQHF. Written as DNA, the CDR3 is TGCGCCAGCAGCTTGGAGGGACAGGTGCATCAGCCCCAGCATTTT.

The chain's CDR3 is CAWAGPAHTEAFF. The CDR3 DNA sequence: TGTGCCTGGGCAGGGCCGGCGCACACTGAAGCTTTCTTT. The chain links TRBV30 to TRBJ1-1; weak D call: TRBD1 (5 bases). The ends were cut back, 5 bases at V and 3 bases at J, with 13 bases in the middle. The CDR3 is 13 residues long. Germline-derived CDR1 and CDR2 are GTSNPN and SVGIG (reference sequence).

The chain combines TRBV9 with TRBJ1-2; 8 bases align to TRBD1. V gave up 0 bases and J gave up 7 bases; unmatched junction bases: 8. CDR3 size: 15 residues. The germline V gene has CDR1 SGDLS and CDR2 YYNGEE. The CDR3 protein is CASSVGSGGEGGYTF. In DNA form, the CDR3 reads TGTGCCAGCAGCGTAGGGTCAGGGGGCGAGGGTGGCTACACCTTC.

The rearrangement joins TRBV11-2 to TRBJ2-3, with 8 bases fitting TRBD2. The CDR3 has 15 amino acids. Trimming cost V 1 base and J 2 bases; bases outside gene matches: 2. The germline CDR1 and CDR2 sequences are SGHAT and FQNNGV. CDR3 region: CASSLGRGATDTQYF. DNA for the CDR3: TGTGCCAGCAGCTTAGGGCGGGGGGCCACAGATACGCAGTATTTT.

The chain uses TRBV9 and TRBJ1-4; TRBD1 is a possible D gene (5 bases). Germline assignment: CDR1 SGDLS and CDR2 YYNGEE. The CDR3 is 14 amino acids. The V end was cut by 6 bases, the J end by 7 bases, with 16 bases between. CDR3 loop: CASTLRAGGEKLFF. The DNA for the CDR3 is TGTGCCAGCACCCTGAGGGCCGGGGGTGAAAAACTGTTTTTT.

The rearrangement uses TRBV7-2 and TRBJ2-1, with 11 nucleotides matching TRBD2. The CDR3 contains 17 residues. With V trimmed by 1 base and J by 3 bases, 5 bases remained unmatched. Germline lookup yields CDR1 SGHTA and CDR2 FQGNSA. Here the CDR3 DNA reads TGTGCCAGCAGCTTAGGGACACTAGCGGGGGTCTACAATGAGCAGTTCTTC. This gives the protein CASSLGTLAGVYNEQFF.

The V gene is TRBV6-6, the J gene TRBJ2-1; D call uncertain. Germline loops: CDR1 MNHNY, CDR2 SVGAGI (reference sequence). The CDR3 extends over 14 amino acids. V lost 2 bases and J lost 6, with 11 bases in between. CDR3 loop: CASSYLGLINEQFF. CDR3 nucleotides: TGTGCCAGCAGTTACCTTGGCCTCATCAATGAGCAGTTCTTC.

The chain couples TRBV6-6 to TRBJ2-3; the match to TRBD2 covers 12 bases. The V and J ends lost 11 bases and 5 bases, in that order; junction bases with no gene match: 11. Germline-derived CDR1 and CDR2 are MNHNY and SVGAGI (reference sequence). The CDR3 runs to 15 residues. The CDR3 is CAGRLAGVRGDTQYF. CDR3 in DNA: TGTGCCGGTCGACTAGCGGGAGTGCGGGGAGATACGCAGTATTTT.

The CDR3 coding sequence is TGTGCCAGCTCACCAGAGGCGAACACTGAAGCTTTCTTT. Translated, it gives CASSPEANTEAFF. The chain joins TRBV18 to TRBJ1-1; the D is unclear. Germline values: CDR1 KGHSH, CDR2 LQKENI. Trimming shortened V by 2 bases and J by 1 base, and 5 bases separated the two germline ends. The CDR3 sequence is 13 residues long.

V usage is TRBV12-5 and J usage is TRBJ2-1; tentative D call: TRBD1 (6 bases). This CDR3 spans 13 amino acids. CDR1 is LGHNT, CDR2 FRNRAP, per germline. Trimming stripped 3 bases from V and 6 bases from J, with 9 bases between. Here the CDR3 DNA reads TGTGCTAGTGGTTTTTTAGGGGGCAATGAGCAGTTCTTC. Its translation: CASGFLGGNEQFF.

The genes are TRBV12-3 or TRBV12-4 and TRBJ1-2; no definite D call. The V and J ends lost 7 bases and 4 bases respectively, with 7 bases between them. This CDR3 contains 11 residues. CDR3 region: CASNSVYGYTF. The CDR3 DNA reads TGTGCCAGCAACAGTGTCTATGGCTACACCTTC.

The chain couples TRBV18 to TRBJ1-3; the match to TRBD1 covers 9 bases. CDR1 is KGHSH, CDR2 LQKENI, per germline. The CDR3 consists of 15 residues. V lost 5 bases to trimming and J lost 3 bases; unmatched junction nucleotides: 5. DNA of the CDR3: TGTGCCAGCTCATCTCGGGACAGGGTTGGAAACACCATATATTTT. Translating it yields CASSSRDRVGNTIYF.